Given below is one TCR beta chain in context. Germline trimming cut 4 bases from V and 5 bases from J; bases unmatched to any gene: 10. This CDR3 spans 17 amino acids. Germline values: CDR1 SGHNT, CDR2 YYREEE (reference sequence). The data stem from a study of CD8 T cells in Susac syndrome. RNA amounts of roughly 0.5 to 1 ug underwent reverse transcription with random hexamers. TCRdb recomputed calls from the immunoSEQ multiplex PCR reads with MiXCR, one row per CDR3 protein. Counted here are 75,000 to 95,000 distinct CDR3 sequences, roughly nine tenths occurring once; the ten biggest clones make up 0.5% to 0.65%.

The sequencing sample was made of CD8+ T cells from PBMCs. The chain couples TRBV5-4 to TRBJ2-2; TRBD2 agrees at 11 bases. This clonotype was obtained from a human donor with multiple sclerosis. CDR3 DNA: TGTGCCAGCAGCGGAGCTACTAGCGGGAGTGAAACCGGGGAGCTGTTTTTT. It specifies CASSGATSGSETGELFF.